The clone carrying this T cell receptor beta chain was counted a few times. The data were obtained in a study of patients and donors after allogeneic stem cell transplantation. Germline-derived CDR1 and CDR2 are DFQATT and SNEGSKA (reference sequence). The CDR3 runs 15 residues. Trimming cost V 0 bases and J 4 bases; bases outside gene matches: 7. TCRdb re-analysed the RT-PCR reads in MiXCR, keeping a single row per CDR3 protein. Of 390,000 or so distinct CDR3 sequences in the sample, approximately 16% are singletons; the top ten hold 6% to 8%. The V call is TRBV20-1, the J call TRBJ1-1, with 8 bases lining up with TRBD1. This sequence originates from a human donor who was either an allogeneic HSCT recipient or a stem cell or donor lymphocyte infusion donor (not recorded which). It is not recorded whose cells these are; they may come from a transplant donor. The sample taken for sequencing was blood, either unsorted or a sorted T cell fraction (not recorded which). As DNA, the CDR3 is TGCAGTGCTAGAGACATGGGACAGGCGGGCACTGAAGCTTTCTTT. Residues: CSARDMGQAGTEAFF.